A single sample is the source of the 3 T cell receptor beta chains below, sequenced in a study of shared clonotypes between healthy human individuals. Positive CCR7 selection of CD45RO-negative cells yielded the naive CD8 cells, and terminally differentiated effector memory CD45RA+ cells were excluded. Clones were read by immunoSEQ multiplex PCR, and TCRdb kept only the in-frame ones, dropping some. The profile covers around 2.1 million clones, with roughly 91% appearing a single time and more than 1.5% taken by the ten largest. Sequencing used naive CD8+ T cells from PBMCs. Source of these receptors: a young man in good health. Some clones in this sample may be carry-over from other donors' samples.

This rearrangement joins TRBV6-1 to TRBJ2-7, with TRBD2 matching 10 bases. The J segment lost 2 bases and the V segment lost 7 bases, leaving 5 bases of the junction unmatched. The CDR3 has 14 amino acids. Germline CDR1 and CDR2: MNHNS and SASEGT. The CDR3 here is CASTTSGKAYEQYF. In DNA form, the CDR3 reads TGTGCCAGCACTACTAGCGGGAAGGCCTACGAGCAGTACTTC.

The J gene is TRBJ2-5, the V gene TRBV7-9; 7 bases agree with TRBD2. Germline-derived CDR1 and CDR2 are SEHNR and FQNEAQ (reference sequence). The CDR3 runs 15 residues. V lost 0 bases and J lost 2; bases outside the gene matches: 3. This chain's CDR3 is CASSLAGEGQETQYF. Written as DNA, the CDR3 is TGTGCCAGCAGCTTAGCTGGGGAGGGGCAAGAGACCCAGTACTTC.

This chain joins TRBV7-2 and TRBJ2-5; D may correspond to TRBD1 or TRBD2 (5 bases each). Germline assignment: CDR1 SGHTA and CDR2 FQGNSA. With 5 bases removed from V and 9 bases from J, the gap between germline ends came to 25 bases. The CDR3 covers 16 residues. The DNA for the CDR3 is TGTGCCAGCAGCCCACACACCCGAGGGACGGCCCTAGCCCAGTACTTC. It yields the protein CASSPHTRGTALAQYF.